What follows describes a single TCR beta chain. The antigen is unknown. Researchers ran the PCR with 60 Vbeta and 13 Jbeta primers. Source study methods: Later analysis identified roughly 84 million unique TCR beta chains, around 10 million shared. Assay: immunoSEQ multiplex PCR; the TCRdb copy retains only in-frame clones and omits some. That table gives V, J and clone size, and the DNA gave D and trimming. The table lists under 200,000 clones, about 78% of them singletons. The data stem from a study of cytomegalovirus exposure and HLA in healthy donors. Notes on the study in general: In a later analysis, V- and J-gene trimming of beta chains associated with a DCLRE1C missense variant, replicated independently. 87-base-pair reads could not separate some V segments, including TRBV6-2 and TRBV6-3. As immune exposure information, only CMV serostatus was available.

The CDR3 has 15 residues. CDR1 and CDR2 from the germline V gene are GTSNPN and SVGIG (reference sequence). Deletions cut 0 bases from V and 2 bases from J, with 11 bases between. The chain is built from TRBV30 and TRBJ1-3; D unclear. This TCR derives from a man in his sixties in good health and CMV-seronegative. The sequencing sample was made of PBMCs. CDR3 residues: CAWSVGLQAGNTIYF. The CDR3 DNA reads as TGTGCCTGGAGTGTAGGTCTGCAGGCTGGAAACACCATATATTTT.